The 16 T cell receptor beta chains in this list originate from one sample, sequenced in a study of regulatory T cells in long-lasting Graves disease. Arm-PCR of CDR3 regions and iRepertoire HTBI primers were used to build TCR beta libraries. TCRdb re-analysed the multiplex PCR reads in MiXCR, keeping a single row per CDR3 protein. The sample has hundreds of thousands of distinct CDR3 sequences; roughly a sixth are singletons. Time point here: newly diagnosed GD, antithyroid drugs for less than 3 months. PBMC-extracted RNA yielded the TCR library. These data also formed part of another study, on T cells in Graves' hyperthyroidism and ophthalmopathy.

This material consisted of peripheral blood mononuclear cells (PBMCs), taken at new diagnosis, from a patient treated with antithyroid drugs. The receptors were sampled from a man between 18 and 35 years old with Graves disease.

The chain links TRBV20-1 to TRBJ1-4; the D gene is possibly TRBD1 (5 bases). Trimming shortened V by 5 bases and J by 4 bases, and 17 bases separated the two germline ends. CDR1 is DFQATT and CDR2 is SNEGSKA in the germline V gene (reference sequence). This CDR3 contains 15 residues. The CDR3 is CSAGAGGDLNEKLFF. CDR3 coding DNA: TGCAGTGCTGGGGCCGGGGGTGACCTTAATGAAAAACTGTTTTTT.

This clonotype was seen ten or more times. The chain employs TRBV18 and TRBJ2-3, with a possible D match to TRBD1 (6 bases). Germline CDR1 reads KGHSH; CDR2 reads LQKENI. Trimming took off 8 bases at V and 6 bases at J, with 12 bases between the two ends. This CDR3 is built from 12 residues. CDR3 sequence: CASSPQGDTQYF. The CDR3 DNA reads TGTGCCAGCAGCCCCCAGGGGGATACGCAGTATTTT.

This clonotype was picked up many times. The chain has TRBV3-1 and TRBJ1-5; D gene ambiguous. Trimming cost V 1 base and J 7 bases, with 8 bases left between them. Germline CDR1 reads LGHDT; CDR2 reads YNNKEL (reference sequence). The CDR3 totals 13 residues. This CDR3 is CASSQAGAQPQHF. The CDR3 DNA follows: TGTGCCAGCAGCCAAGCGGGTGCCCAGCCCCAGCATTTT. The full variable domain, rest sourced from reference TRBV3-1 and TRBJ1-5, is DTAVSQTPKYLVTQMGNDKSIKCEQNLGHDTMYWYKQDSKKFLKIMFSYNNKELIINETVPNRFSPKSPDKAHLNLHINSLELGDSAVYFCASSQAGAQPQHFGDGTRLSIL.

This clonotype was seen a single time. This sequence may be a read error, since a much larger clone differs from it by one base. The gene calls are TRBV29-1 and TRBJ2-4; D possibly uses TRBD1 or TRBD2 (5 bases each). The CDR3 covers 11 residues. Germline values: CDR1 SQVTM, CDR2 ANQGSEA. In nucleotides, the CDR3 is TGCAGGGGGACGGTCTCCAATGAGCAGTACTTC. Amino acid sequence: CRGTVSNEQYF.

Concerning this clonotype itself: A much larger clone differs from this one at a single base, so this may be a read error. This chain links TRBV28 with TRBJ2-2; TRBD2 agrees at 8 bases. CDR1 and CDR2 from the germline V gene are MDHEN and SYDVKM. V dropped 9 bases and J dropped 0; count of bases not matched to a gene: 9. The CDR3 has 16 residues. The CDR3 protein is CASATSAAANTGELFF. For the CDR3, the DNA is TGTGCCAGTGCGACTAGCGCTGCGGCGAACACCGGGGAGCTGTTTTTT.

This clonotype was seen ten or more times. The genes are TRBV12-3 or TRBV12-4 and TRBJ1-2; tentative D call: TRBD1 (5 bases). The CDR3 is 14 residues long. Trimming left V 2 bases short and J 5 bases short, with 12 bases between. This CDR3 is CASSLRGSGYGYTF. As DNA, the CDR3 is TGTGCCAGCAGTTTAAGGGGTTCAGGGTATGGCTACACCTTC.

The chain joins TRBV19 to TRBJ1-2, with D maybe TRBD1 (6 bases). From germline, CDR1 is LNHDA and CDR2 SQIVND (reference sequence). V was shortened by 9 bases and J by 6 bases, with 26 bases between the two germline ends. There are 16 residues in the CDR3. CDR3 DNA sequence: TGTGCCAGCCTCAGTACAGTCGGGGGGCGCTTGGATGGCTACACCTTC. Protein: CASLSTVGGRLDGYTF. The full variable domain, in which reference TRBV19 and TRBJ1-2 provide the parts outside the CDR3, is DGGITQSPKYLFRKEGQNVTLSCEQNLNHDAMYWYRQDPGQGLRLIYYSQIVNDFQKGDIAEGYSVSREKKESFPLTVTSAQKNPTAFYLCASLSTVGGRLDGYTFGSGTRLTVV.

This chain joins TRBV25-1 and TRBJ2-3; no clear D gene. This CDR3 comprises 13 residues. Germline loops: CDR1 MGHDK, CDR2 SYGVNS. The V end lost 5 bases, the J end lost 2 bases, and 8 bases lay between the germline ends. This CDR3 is CASSSPYTDTQYF. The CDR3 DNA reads TGTGCCAGCAGTTCGCCGTACACAGATACGCAGTATTTT.

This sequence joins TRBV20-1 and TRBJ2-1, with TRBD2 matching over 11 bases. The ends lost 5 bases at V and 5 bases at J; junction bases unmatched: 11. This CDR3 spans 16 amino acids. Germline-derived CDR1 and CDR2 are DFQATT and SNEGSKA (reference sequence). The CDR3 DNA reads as TGCAGTGCTCCGCCATTAGCGGGAGGGGGCCACAATGAGCAGTTCTTC. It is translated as CSAPPLAGGGHNEQFF.

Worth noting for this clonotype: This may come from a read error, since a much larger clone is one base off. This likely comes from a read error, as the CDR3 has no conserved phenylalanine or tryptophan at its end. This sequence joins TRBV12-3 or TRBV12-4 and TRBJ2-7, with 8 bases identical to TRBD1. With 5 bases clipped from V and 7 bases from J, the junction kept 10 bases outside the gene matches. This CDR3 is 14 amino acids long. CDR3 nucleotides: TGTGCCAGCAGTGCGGACAGGGAAGGAGGAGAGCAGTACTTA. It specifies CASSADREGGEQYL.

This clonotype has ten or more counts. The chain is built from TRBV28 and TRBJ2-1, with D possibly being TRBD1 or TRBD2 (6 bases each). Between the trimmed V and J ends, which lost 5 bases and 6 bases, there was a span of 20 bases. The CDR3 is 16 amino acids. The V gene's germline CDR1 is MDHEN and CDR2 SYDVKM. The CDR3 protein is CASSLYGGPGGNEQFF. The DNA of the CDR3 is TGTGCCAGCAGTCTTTACGGGGGCCCTGGGGGCAATGAGCAGTTCTTC. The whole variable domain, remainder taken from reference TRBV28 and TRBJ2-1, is DVKVTQSSRYLVKRTGEKVFLECVQDMDHENMFWYRQDPGLGLRLIYFSYDVKMKEKGDIPEGYSVSREKKERFSLILESASTNQTSMYLCASSLYGGPGGNEQFFGPGTRLTVL.

The CDR3 is CASRRREGPGANVLTF. CDR3 in DNA: TGTGCCAGCAGACGGCGGGAGGGCCCCGGGGCCAACGTCCTGACTTTC. V and J are TRBV11-3 and TRBJ2-6; 9 bases align to TRBD2. The V gene end was trimmed by 6 bases and the J gene end by 4 bases; junction bases not matched to a gene: 7. Germline CDR1 is SGHNT and CDR2 is YENEEA. The CDR3 is 16 residues long.

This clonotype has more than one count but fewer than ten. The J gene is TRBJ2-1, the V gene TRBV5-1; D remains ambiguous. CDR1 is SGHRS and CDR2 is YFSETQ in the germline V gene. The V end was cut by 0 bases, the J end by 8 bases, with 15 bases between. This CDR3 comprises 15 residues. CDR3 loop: CASSLVDIPAHEQFF. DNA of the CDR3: TGCGCCAGCAGCTTGGTTGACATCCCGGCACATGAGCAGTTCTTC.

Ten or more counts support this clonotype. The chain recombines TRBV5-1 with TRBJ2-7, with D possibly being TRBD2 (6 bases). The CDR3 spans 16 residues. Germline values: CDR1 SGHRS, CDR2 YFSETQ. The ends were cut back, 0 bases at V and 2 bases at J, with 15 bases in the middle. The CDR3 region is CASSLDGGEPTYEQYF. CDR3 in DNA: TGCGCCAGCAGCTTGGATGGCGGGGAACCCACCTACGAGCAGTACTTC.

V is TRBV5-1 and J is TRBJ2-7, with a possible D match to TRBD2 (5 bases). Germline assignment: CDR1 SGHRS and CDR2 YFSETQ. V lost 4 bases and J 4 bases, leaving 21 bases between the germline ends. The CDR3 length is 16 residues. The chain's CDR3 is CASSPVVDYGGYEQYF. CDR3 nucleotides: TGCGCCAGCAGCCCCGTCGTTGACTACGGAGGATACGAGCAGTACTTC. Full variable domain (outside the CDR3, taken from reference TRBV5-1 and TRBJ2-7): KAGVTQTPRYLIKTRGQQVTLSCSPISGHRSVSWYQQTPGQGLQFLFEYFSETQRNKGNFPGRFSGRQFSNSRSEMNVSTLELGDSALYLCASSPVVDYGGYEQYFGPGTRLTVT.

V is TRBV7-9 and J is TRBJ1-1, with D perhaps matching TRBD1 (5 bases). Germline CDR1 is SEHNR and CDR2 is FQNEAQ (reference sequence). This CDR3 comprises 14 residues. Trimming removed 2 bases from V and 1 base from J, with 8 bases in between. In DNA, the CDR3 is TGTGCCAGCAGCTTAATGACAGCGAACACTGAAGCTTTCTTT. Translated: CASSLMTANTEAFF.